Below, 18 T cell receptor beta chains from the same sample are listed, as sequenced in a study of cytotoxic CD8 clonotypes in ibrutinib-treated CLL. Some clones are missing from TCRdb's copy, which holds only in-frame ones; the method was immunoSEQ multiplex PCR. The sample lists around 150,000 clones, around 84% occurring once. The specimen was PBMCs, collected after 12 months of ibrutinib treatment. The receptors come from a human donor with chronic lymphocytic leukemia.

This sequence joins TRBV19 and TRBJ1-4; D remains unclear. In germline, CDR1 is LNHDA, CDR2 SQIVND (reference sequence). The V end lost 4 bases, the J end lost 8 bases, and 17 bases lay between the germline ends. This CDR3 contains 15 residues. This CDR3 reads CASSTPEGGEEKLFF. The CDR3 DNA sequence: TGTGCCAGTAGTACCCCCGAGGGAGGTGAGGAAAAACTGTTTTTT.

This clone was detected once. V gene TRBV27 combines with J gene TRBJ2-2; 7 positions match TRBD2. V gave up 6 bases and J gave up 0 bases; unmatched junction bases: 4. Germline values: CDR1 MNHEY, CDR2 SMNVEV (reference sequence). This CDR3 has 15 amino acids. The CDR3 DNA sequence: TGTGCCAGCAGCTACGGGAGGTCGAACACCGGGGAGCTGTTTTTT. Protein: CASSYGRSNTGELFF.

In its sample, this clone was seen a few times. The CDR3 is CASSPVDIRHSGNTIYF. CDR3 bases: TGTGCCAGCAGCCCAGTGGACATACGCCACTCTGGAAACACCATATATTTT. The V call is TRBV7-8, the J call TRBJ1-3; a weak D match, TRBD1 (5 bases). The CDR3 consists of 17 residues. Trimming cost V 5 bases and J 0 bases, with 17 bases left between them. Germline V gives CDR1 SGHVS, CDR2 FQNEAQ.

The chain couples TRBV18 to TRBJ2-3; 8 nucleotides match TRBD2. The CDR3 is 16 residues long. The V and J ends lost 3 bases and 4 bases, in that order; junction bases with no gene match: 9. Germline V gene sequence: CDR1 KGHSH, CDR2 LQKENI. CDR3 in DNA: TGTGCCAGCTCACCGCCGGATGCGGGAGGAGCAGATACGCAGTATTTT. It yields the protein CASSPPDAGGADTQYF.

The chain employs TRBV6-6 and TRBJ1-5; TRBD1 aligns across 7 bases. The V segment lost 6 bases and the J segment 7 bases; nucleotides outside the gene matches: 12. CDR1 MNHNY and CDR2 SVGAGI come from the germline V gene (reference sequence). CDR3 length equals 15 residues. The CDR3 here is CASRLITGVEQPQHF. In nucleotides, the CDR3 is TGTGCCAGCAGATTAATTACAGGGGTCGAGCAGCCCCAGCATTTT.

The sample holds a few counts of this clone. V is TRBV11-2 and J is TRBJ2-7, with 13 bases matching TRBD2. The CDR3 runs 14 residues. The ends lost 7 bases at V and 4 bases at J; junction bases unmatched: 4. Germline V gene lookup returns CDR1 SGHAT and CDR2 FQNNGV. CDR3 loop: CASTGLAGEYEQYF. Here the CDR3 DNA reads TGTGCCAGCACCGGACTAGCGGGAGAATACGAGCAGTACTTC.

V is TRBV9 and J is TRBJ2-3, with 11 bases matching TRBD2. Losses at the gene ends were 2 bases for V and 0 bases for J; bases not matched to a gene: 2. The germline V gene encodes CDR1 SGDLS and CDR2 YYNGEE. There are 16 residues in the CDR3. CDR3 sequence: CASSVSGRDSTDTQYF. The CDR3, as DNA: TGTGCCAGCAGCGTTAGCGGGAGGGATAGCACAGATACGCAGTATTTT.

The chain has TRBV6-1 and TRBJ1-2; possibly TRBD1 for D (5 bases). The length of the CDR3 is 12 residues. V lost 10 bases to trimming and J lost 4 bases, with 13 bases between them. Germline assignment: CDR1 MNHNS and CDR2 SASEGT. The CDR3 loop reads CATGGVGYGYTF. The CDR3 bases are TGTGCCACGGGGGGGGTCGGCTATGGCTACACCTTC.

The V gene is TRBV7-3, the J gene TRBJ1-1; D is uncertain. Trimming removed 2 bases at V and 11 bases at J, with 12 bases between. The V gene's germline CDR1 is SGHTA and CDR2 FQGTGA. This CDR3 contains 12 residues. CDR3 sequence: CASSLQAGQAFF. In DNA, the CDR3 is TGTGCCAGCAGCTTACAGGCGGGCCAGGCTTTCTTT.

This sequence joins TRBV28 and TRBJ2-3, with TRBD2 matching over 9 bases. Germline V gene lookup returns CDR1 MDHEN and CDR2 SYDVKM. CDR3 length equals 15 residues. The V and J ends lost 1 base and 6 bases, in that order; junction bases with no gene match: 5. The CDR3: CASSLSGLAADTQYF. DNA of the CDR3: TGTGCCAGCAGTTTATCGGGACTAGCAGCGGATACGCAGTATTTT.

The V gene is TRBV5-1, the J gene TRBJ1-1, with TRBD1 matching 11 bases. The J segment lost 1 base and the V segment lost 3 bases, leaving 14 bases of the junction unmatched. Germline loops: CDR1 SGHRS, CDR2 YFSETQ. CDR3 length: 19 amino acids. The CDR3 here is CASSSLRWDRGIANTEAFF. The CDR3 nucleotides read TGCGCCAGCAGCTCCCTTCGTTGGGACAGGGGGATCGCGAACACTGAAGCTTTCTTT.

Notes on this clone: Its ends do not fully match the called genes, so a read error is possible. The chain combines TRBV6-1 with TRBJ1-1, with D perhaps TRBD1 (6 bases). CDR1 is MNHNS and CDR2 is SASEGT in the germline V gene. The CDR3 has 14 residues. The CDR3 sequence is CASIEGGTKAEAFF. The CDR3 DNA sequence: TGTGCCAGCATTGAAGGAGGGACAAAAGCTGAAGCTTTCTTT.

The rearrangement joins TRBV4-3 to TRBJ2-2, with a possible D match to TRBD2 (5 bases). CDR3 length equals 15 residues. From germline, CDR1 is LGHNA and CDR2 YSLEER. Trimming pared 1 base from V and 1 base from J, leaving 7 bases between. The CDR3 sequence: CASSQVGRNTGELFF. CDR3 coding DNA: TGCGCCAGCAGCCAAGTAGGGAGGAACACCGGGGAGCTGTTTTTT.

V gene TRBV6-6 combines with J gene TRBJ1-2; tentatively, D is TRBD1 (6 bases). The CDR3 covers 12 residues. Germline CDR1 is MNHNY and CDR2 is SVGAGI (reference sequence). The V end lost 5 bases, the J end lost 6 bases, and 10 bases lay between the germline ends. CDR3 sequence (DNA): TGTGCCAGCAGTGCAGGGGTGCATGGCTACACCTTC. Protein sequence: CASSAGVHGYTF.

V gene TRBV7-2 combines with J gene TRBJ2-5; maybe TRBD2 (6 bases). The CDR3 totals 14 residues. With 4 bases removed from V and 7 bases from J, the gap between germline ends came to 16 bases. The germline gives CDR1 SGHTA, CDR2 FQGNSA. In DNA form, the CDR3 reads TGTGCCAGCAGCTCAACTGGACTATATGGGACCCAGTACTTC. Its protein product is CASSSTGLYGTQYF.

The chain carries TRBV11-1 and TRBJ1-1; 7 nucleotides match TRBD1. Germline values: CDR1 SGHAT, CDR2 FQDESV (reference sequence). J lost 4 bases, V lost 5 bases, and 4 bases had no gene match. This CDR3 is built from 13 residues. The CDR3: CASSLDRVTEAFF. CDR3 nucleotide sequence: TGTGCCAGCAGCCTCGACAGGGTCACTGAAGCTTTCTTT.

V usage is TRBV13 and J usage is TRBJ2-7; TRBD1 might be the D (6 bases). The CDR3 totals 15 residues. Germline V CDR1 and CDR2: PRHDT, FYEKMQ (reference sequence). The V end lost 7 bases, the J end lost 2 bases, and 18 bases lay between the germline ends. CDR3 DNA sequence: TGTGCCAGCATCGTATGGGGGCAGGCCACCTACGAGCAGTACTTC. It is translated as CASIVWGQATYEQYF.

The chain carries TRBV19 and TRBJ2-2, with TRBD1 matching 9 bases. Germline trimming cut 5 bases from V and 3 bases from J; bases unmatched to any gene: 19. Per the germline V gene, CDR1 is LNHDA and CDR2 is SQIVND (reference sequence). This CDR3 region has 20 residues. CDR3 bases: TGTGCCAGTAGTGCCGACTCACAGGGGGCCGGCCTTCAGGACACCGGGGAGCTGTTTTTT. Translated, it gives CASSADSQGAGLQDTGELFF.